This TCR beta chain was captured in a study of control samples from healthy donors and cancer patients (dated by TCRdb to about 2020). As concerns this clone: Its antigen target is currently unknown. Base qualities were left out, and no much larger clone turns up one base away.

Cut back by 4 bases and 3 bases, the V and J ends lie 13 bases apart. CDR1 is given as MGHRA and CDR2 as YSYEKL, both from the germline V gene. The CDR3 spans 15 residues, from the cysteine through the phenylalanine. The entry retains the CDR3 DNA only, 45 bases that are in frame from base 1. To prepare the library, the immunoSEQ multiplex PCR assay was applied. TCRdb stores this immuneACCESS table with in-frame sequences only. Part of the clones is absent; in the studies checked, under half of the shortfall reflects unresolved V genes, and no reason is known for the rest. Within this sample are more than 95,000 clones, with 80% to 90% of them counted one time only. Approximately 19% of the sample is held by the ten biggest clonotypes.

Input material: PBMCs. This receptor chain uses TRBV4-1 and TRBJ2-1; 6 matching bases give a weak D call of TRBD2. This sequence originates from a man in his sixties with lung cancer. The DNA sequence reads TGCGCCAGCAGCCCGTCGTTGGAGGGCTACAATGAGCAGTTCTTC. This gives the protein CASSPSLEGYNEQFF.